One and the same sample provided the 12 T cell receptor beta chains below, sequenced in a study of blood T cell repertoires in COVID-19. Here immunoSEQ multiplex PCR was the method, and the copy in TCRdb shows in-frame clones only, minus some. Among under 150,000 clones listed, roughly nine tenths were seen once. The material sequenced was peripheral blood. The receptors derive from a man aged 50 to 60 with active COVID-19.

This clone was counted once. The chain recombines TRBV9 with TRBJ1-2; D remains unclear. The CDR3 has 14 amino acids. Trimming shortened V by 0 bases and J by 2 bases, and 8 bases separated the two germline ends. Germline-derived CDR1 and CDR2 are SGDLS and YYNGEE. The CDR3 coding sequence is TGTGCCAGCAGCGTAGGAGGGCAGAACTATGGCTACACCTTC. This translates into CASSVGGQNYGYTF.

On this clone itself: The junction departs from the called germline gene at one end, perhaps through a read error. This chain connects TRBV11-2 to TRBJ2-3, with D possibly matching TRBD1 (5 bases). In germline, CDR1 is SGHAT, CDR2 FQNNGV. CDR3 size: 13 residues. CDR3 in amino acids: CASSWDGPTGRNF. The CDR3 bases are TGTGCCAGCAGCTGGGATGGCCCTACAGGTCGGAATTTT.

The CDR3 protein is CSAAIAGRSSYEQYF. In DNA form, the CDR3 reads TGCAGCGCCGCAATAGCGGGTCGTAGCTCCTACGAGCAGTACTTC. The chain recombines TRBV29-1 with TRBJ2-7; 7 nucleotides match TRBD2. The CDR3 has 15 amino acids. V was clipped by 7 bases and J by 0 bases; unmatched bases: 12. Germline CDR1 is SQVTM and CDR2 is ANQGSEA.

In its sample, this clone was seen a few times. The chain recombines TRBV11-2 with TRBJ2-3; D is uncertain. The germline gives CDR1 SGHAT, CDR2 FQNNGV. This CDR3 comprises 11 residues. V was clipped by 4 bases and J by 7 bases, with 6 bases between them. The CDR3 is CASSSPHTQYF. The DNA of the CDR3 is TGTGCCAGCAGCTCTCCCCATACGCAGTATTTT. Drawing the rest from reference TRBV11-2 and TRBJ2-3, the complete variable domain is EAGVAQSPRYKIIEKRQSVAFWCNPISGHATLYWYQQILGQGPKLLIQFQNNGVVDDSQLPKDRFSAERLKGVDSTLKIQPAKLEDSAVYLCASSSPHTQYFGPGTRLTVL.

The gene calls are TRBV4-2 and TRBJ1-2, with TRBD1 matching 10 bases. V lost 1 base, J lost 4 bases, and 6 bases stayed unmatched. CDR1 LGHNA and CDR2 YNFKEQ come from the germline V gene. The CDR3 runs to 16 residues. DNA of the CDR3: TGTGCCAGCAGCCAAGTTTCGGACAGGGGGTCCTATGGCTACACCTTC. Its protein is CASSQVSDRGSYGYTF.

This sequence joins TRBV2 and TRBJ2-5, with 16 bases lining up with TRBD2. CDR1 SNHLY and CDR2 FYNNEI come from the germline V gene. The CDR3 is 15 amino acids. With V trimmed by 6 bases and J by 2 bases, 0 bases remained unmatched. CDR3 region: CASRGLAGGQETQYF. In DNA form, the CDR3 reads TGTGCCAGCAGGGGACTAGCGGGAGGGCAAGAGACCCAGTACTTC. The variable domain in full, with the rest retrieved from reference TRBV2 and TRBJ2-5, is EPEVTQTPSHQVTQMGQEVILRCVPISNHLYFYWYRQILGQKVEFLVSFYNNEISEKSEIFDDQFSVERPDGSNFTLKIRSTKLEDSAMYFCASRGLAGGQETQYFGPGTRLLVL.

The chain recombines TRBV21-1 with TRBJ2-3; the table's D call, TRBD2, was not checked against the DNA. TRBV21-1 is annotated as a pseudogene. CDR3 length: 21 amino acids. The CDR3 coding sequence is TGTGCCAGCAGCAAAGAAGGAGTAGCGGGGGGGCCCAGGACTGACACAGATACGCAGTATTTT. Amino acid sequence: CASSKEGVAGGPRTDTDTQYF.

The V and J genes are TRBV2 and TRBJ2-3; TRBD1 matches at 10 bases. CDR1 SNHLY and CDR2 FYNNEI come from the germline V gene. The CDR3 consists of 15 residues. Trimming removed 6 bases from V and 3 bases from J; junction bases left unmatched: 6. The CDR3 DNA follows: TGTGCCAGCAGCCAAGGGGACAGGGGTACAGATACGCAGTATTTT. This gives the protein CASSQGDRGTDTQYF.

V usage is TRBV6-1 and J usage is TRBJ2-7, with D perhaps TRBD2 (5 bases). CDR3 length: 14 residues. Germline CDR1 MNHNS, CDR2 SASEGT. V lost 0 bases, J lost 3 bases, and 9 bases lay in between. The CDR3 bases are TGTGCCAGCAGTGAAGCGCGGGCTCTCTACGAGCAGTACGTC. Protein product: CASSEARALYEQYV.

The chain has TRBV6-2 or TRBV6-3 and TRBJ2-5; D possibly corresponds to TRBD2 (5 bases). Trimming shortened V by 4 bases and J by 2 bases, and 11 bases separated the two germline ends. Germline loops: CDR1 MNHEY, CDR2 SVGEGT. This CDR3 is 14 amino acids long. The chain's CDR3 is CASSLSRDQETQYF. The DNA of the CDR3 is TGTGCCAGCAGTTTGTCGAGGGATCAAGAGACCCAGTACTTC.

The CDR3 is CSVATEINQPQHF. CDR3 nucleotides: TGCAGCGTTGCGACAGAAATCAATCAGCCCCAGCATTTT. The genes are TRBV29-1 and TRBJ1-5, with a weak D call TRBD1 (5 bases). With 4 bases removed from V and 3 bases from J, the gap between germline ends came to 10 bases. The CDR3 has 13 residues. The germline V gene encodes CDR1 SQVTM and CDR2 ANQGSEA. Filled out from reference TRBV29-1 and TRBJ1-5, the complete variable domain reads SAVISQKPSRDICQRGTSLTIQCQVDSQVTMMFWYRQQPGQSLTLIATANQGSEATYESGFVIDKFPISRPNLTFSTLTVSNMSPEDSSIYLCSVATEINQPQHFGDGTRLSIL.

This clone was seen a single time. The gene calls are TRBV15 and TRBJ2-7, with D possibly TRBD1 on 6 matching bases. CDR1 is LNHNV and CDR2 is YYDKDF in the germline V gene (reference sequence). V was cut by 5 bases and J by 1 base, with 12 bases left in between. There are 14 residues in the CDR3. The CDR3 sequence is CATSAGDISYEQYF. The CDR3 region has the DNA TGTGCCACCAGCGCAGGGGACATTTCCTACGAGCAGTACTTC. Full variable domain (remainder filled in from reference TRBV15 and TRBJ2-7): DAMVIQNPRYQVTQFGKPVTLSCSQTLNHNVMYWYQQKSSQAPKLLFHYYDKDFNNEADTPDNFQSRRPNTSFCFLDIRSPGLGDTAMYLCATSAGDISYEQYFGPGTRLTVT.